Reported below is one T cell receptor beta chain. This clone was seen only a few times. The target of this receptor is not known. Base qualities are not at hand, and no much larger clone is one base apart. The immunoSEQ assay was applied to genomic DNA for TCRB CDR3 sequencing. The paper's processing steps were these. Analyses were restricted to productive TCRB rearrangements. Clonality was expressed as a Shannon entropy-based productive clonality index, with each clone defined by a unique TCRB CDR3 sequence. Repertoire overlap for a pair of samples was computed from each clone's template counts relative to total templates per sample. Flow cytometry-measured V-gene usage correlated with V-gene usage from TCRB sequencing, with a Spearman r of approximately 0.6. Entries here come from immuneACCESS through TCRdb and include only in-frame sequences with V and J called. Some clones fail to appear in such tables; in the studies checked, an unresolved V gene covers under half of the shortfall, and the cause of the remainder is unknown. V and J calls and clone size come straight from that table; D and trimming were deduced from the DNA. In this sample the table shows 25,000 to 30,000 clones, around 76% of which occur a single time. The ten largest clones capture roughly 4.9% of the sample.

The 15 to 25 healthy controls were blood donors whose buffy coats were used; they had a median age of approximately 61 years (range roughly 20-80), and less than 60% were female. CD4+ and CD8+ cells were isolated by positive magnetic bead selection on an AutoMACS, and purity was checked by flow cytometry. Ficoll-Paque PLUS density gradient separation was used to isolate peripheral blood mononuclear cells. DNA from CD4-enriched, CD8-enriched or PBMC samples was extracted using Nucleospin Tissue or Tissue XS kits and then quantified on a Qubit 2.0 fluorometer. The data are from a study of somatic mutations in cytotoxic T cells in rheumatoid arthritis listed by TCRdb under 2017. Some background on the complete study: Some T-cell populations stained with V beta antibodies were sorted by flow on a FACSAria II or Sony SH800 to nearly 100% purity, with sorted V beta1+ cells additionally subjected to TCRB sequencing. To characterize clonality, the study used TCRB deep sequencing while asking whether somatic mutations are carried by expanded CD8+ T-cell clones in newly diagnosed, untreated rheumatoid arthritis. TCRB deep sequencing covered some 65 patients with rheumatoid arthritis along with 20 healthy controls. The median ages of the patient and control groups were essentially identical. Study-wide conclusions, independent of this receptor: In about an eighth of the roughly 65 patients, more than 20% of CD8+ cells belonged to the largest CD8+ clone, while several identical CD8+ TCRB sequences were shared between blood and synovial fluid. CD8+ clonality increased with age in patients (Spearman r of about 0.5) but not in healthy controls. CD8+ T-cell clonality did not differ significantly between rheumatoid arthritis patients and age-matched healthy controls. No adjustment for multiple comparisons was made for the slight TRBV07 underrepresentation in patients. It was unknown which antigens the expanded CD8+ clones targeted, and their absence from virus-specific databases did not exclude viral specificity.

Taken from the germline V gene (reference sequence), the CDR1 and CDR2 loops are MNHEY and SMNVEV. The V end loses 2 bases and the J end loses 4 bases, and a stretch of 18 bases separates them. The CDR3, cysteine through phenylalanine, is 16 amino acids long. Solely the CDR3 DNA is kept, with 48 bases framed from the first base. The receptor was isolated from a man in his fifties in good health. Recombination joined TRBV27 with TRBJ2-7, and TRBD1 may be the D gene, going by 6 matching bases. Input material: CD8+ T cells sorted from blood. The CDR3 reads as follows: CASSLALAGANYEQYF. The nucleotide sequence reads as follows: TGTGCCAGCAGTTTAGCGCTGGCAGGGGCTAATTACGAGCAGTACTTC.